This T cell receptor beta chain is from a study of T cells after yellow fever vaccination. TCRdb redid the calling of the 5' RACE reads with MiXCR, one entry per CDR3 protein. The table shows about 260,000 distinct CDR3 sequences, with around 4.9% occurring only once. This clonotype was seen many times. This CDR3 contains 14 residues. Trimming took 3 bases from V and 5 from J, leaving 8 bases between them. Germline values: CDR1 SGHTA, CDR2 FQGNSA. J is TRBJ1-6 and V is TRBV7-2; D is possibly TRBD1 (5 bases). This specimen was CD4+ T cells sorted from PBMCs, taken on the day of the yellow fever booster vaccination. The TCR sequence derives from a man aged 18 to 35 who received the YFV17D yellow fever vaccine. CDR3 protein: CASSLEGNNSPLHF. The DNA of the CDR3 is TGTGCCAGCAGCTTGGAGGGGAATAATTCACCCCTCCACTTT. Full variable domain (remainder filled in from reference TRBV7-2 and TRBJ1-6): GAGVSQSPSNKVTEKGKDVELRCDPISGHTALYWYRQSLGQGLEFLIYFQGNSAPDKSGLPSDRFSAERTGGSVSTLTIQRTQQEDSAVYLCASSLEGNNSPLHFGNGTRLTVT.